A single sample gave rise to the 25 T cell receptor beta chains below, sequenced in a study of metastatic and nonmetastatic thyroid tumors. Nobody among the patients had been given any treatment before thyroid surgery. With MiXCR, TCRdb called clones anew from the PCR reads. The data hold some 5,200 clones, with over 25% observed a single time. The sample consisted of adjacent normal tissue. These receptors were obtained from a female donor with papillary thyroid cancer or a benign thyroid nodule (not recorded which). Some clones in this sample may be carry-over from other donors' samples.

A few counts support this clone. The chain has TRBV6-1 and TRBJ2-7; possible D gene TRBD1, 6 bases. Germline V gives CDR1 MNHNS, CDR2 SASEGT. This CDR3 contains 14 residues. Trimming pared 6 bases from V and 2 bases from J, leaving 14 bases between. The CDR3 spells CASRSGQSPYEQYF. In DNA, the CDR3 is TGTGCCAGCAGATCCGGACAGTCTCCCTACGAGCAGTACTTC.

This clone came up many times. DNA of the CDR3: TGTGCCAGCAGGCCTTCAACGGTGCTATCACACTATGGCTACACCTTC. Amino acids: CASRPSTVLSHYGYTF. V is TRBV6-1 and J is TRBJ1-2, with D hard to call. The germline V gene encodes CDR1 MNHNS and CDR2 SASEGT. Trimming took off 6 bases at V and 3 bases at J, with 20 bases between the two ends. CDR3 length equals 16 residues.

This clone was recorded a few times. This chain joins TRBV2 and TRBJ1-1; the D is unclear. Germline assignment: CDR1 SNHLY and CDR2 FYNNEI. This CDR3 contains 15 residues. Trimming took 7 bases from V and 4 from J, leaving 19 bases between them. DNA of the CDR3: TGTGCCAGCACCAACGGGGAGGGCGTGAGCACTGAAGCTTTCTTT. Translated: CASTNGEGVSTEAFF.

V and J are TRBV2 and TRBJ2-7; 8 nucleotides match TRBD1. CDR3 length equals 15 residues. CDR1 is SNHLY, CDR2 FYNNEI, per germline. V lost 6 bases to trimming and J lost 2 bases; unmatched junction nucleotides: 9. CDR3 amino acids: CASRVDRENPYEQYF. In DNA form, the CDR3 reads TGTGCCAGCAGGGTGGACAGGGAAAACCCCTACGAGCAGTACTTC. Variable domain in full (rest from reference TRBV2 and TRBJ2-7): EPEVTQTPSHQVTQMGQEVILRCVPISNHLYFYWYRQILGQKVEFLVSFYNNEISEKSEIFDDQFSVERPDGSNFTLKIRSTKLEDSAMYFCASRVDRENPYEQYFGPGTRLTVT.

Notes on this clone: This specimen includes other DNA sequences encoding the same CDR3. The chain couples TRBV5-1 to TRBJ2-7; D perhaps matches TRBD1 (5 bases). V was cut by 0 bases and J by 4 bases, with 20 bases left in between. This CDR3 comprises 17 residues. The germline V gene encodes CDR1 SGHRS and CDR2 YFSETQ. CDR3 sequence: CASSLGLGSTGLYEQYF. The CDR3 DNA follows: TGCGCCAGCAGCTTGGGACTCGGATCCACAGGCCTATACGAGCAGTACTTC.

This chain joins TRBV20-1 and TRBJ2-1; 9 bases match TRBD2. Per the germline V gene, CDR1 is DFQATT and CDR2 is SNEGSKA (reference sequence). There are 15 residues in the CDR3. J lost 1 base, V lost 1 base, and 2 bases had no gene match. The CDR3 reads CSARASGRSYNEQFF. For the CDR3, the DNA is TGCAGTGCTAGAGCCAGCGGGAGGTCCTACAATGAGCAGTTCTTC.

The rearrangement uses TRBV7-9 and TRBJ1-4; 7 bases map to TRBD1. Looked up from germline, CDR1 is SEHNR and CDR2 is FQNEAQ (reference sequence). V shed 5 bases, J shed 5 bases, and the junction held 5 bases outside the gene matches. The CDR3 covers 14 residues. The CDR3 nucleotides read TGTGCCAGCAGCCTCCCACAGGGGAATGAAAAACTGTTTTTT. It specifies CASSLPQGNEKLFF.

With respect to this clone: Given a much more abundant clone one base away, this may be a read error. V and J are TRBV7-8 and TRBJ2-7; D uncertain. This CDR3 is built from 15 residues. The germline V gene has CDR1 SGHVS and CDR2 FQNEAQ. In DNA, the CDR3 is TGTGCCAGCCGCTTAGGCTTCCAGGCCACCTACGAGCAGTACTTC. Protein product: CASRLGFQATYEQYF.

In this sample, this clone turned up many times. The chain combines TRBV6-5 with TRBJ2-3; TRBD2 aligns across 10 bases. This CDR3 has 18 amino acids. The germline V gene encodes CDR1 MNHEY and CDR2 SVGAGI. The J segment lost 5 bases and the V segment lost 4 bases, leaving 15 bases of the junction unmatched. This CDR3 reads CASSFSPMSGGAGDTQYF. For the CDR3, the DNA is TGTGCCAGCAGTTTTTCCCCCATGAGCGGGGGGGCAGGAGATACGCAGTATTTT.

Many counts were recorded for this clone. The V gene is TRBV6-6, the J gene TRBJ1-1; the match to TRBD1 covers 10 bases. Unmatched junction bases numbered 5, after V lost 2 bases and J lost 14 bases. This CDR3 spans 12 amino acids. The germline CDR1 and CDR2 sequences are MNHNY and SVGAGI (reference sequence). The CDR3 spells CASSYEDRGKFF. Here the CDR3 DNA reads TGTGCCAGCAGTTACGAGGACAGGGGGAAATTCTTT.

As to this clone: The junction does not match germline at one end; this may be a read error. CDR3 nucleotide sequence: TGCAGTGCCAGAGGACTAGCGGGTGGTTACTACAATGAGCAGTTCTTC. Translated, it gives CSARGLAGGYYNEQFF. The chain links TRBV20-1 to TRBJ2-1, with 11 bases that match TRBD2. The CDR3 consists of 16 residues. Germline V gives CDR1 DFQATT, CDR2 SNEGSKA (reference sequence).

This clone turned up a few times. This sequence may be a read error, since a much larger clone differs from it by one base. The CDR3 DNA is TGTGCCAGCACCAAAGAGGGGTCGAATGAGCAGTTCTTC. Its protein is CASTKEGSNEQFF. This chain connects TRBV6-2 or TRBV6-3 to TRBJ2-1; D could derive from TRBD1 or TRBD2 (5 bases each). The germline V gene has CDR1 MNHEY and CDR2 SVGEGT. CDR3 size: 13 residues. Trimming took 7 bases from V and 7 from J, leaving 14 bases between them.

This clone was found many times. The chain employs TRBV7-9 and TRBJ1-2, with a tentative D call TRBD1 (5 bases). V was cut by 5 bases and J by 8 bases, with 12 bases left in between. CDR1 and CDR2 (germline): SEHNR, FQNEAQ (reference sequence). The CDR3 length is 12 residues. Here the CDR3 reads CASSKDSGGYTF. The CDR3 DNA reads as TGTGCCAGCAGCAAAGACAGTGGAGGCTACACCTTC.

This clone appeared many times. The chain joins TRBV20-1 to TRBJ2-1; D unresolved. The germline V and J ends were trimmed by 6 bases and 4 bases, with 19 bases remaining between them. CDR1 and CDR2 (germline): DFQATT, SNEGSKA (reference sequence). This CDR3 comprises 15 residues. In DNA, the CDR3 is TGCAGTGCGCCATACGGACGATCGTTATACAATGAGCAGTTCTTC. Its protein product is CSAPYGRSLYNEQFF.

This clone has a handful of counts. The rearrangement links TRBV11-3 to TRBJ1-1; 7 nucleotides match TRBD1. The germline CDR1 and CDR2 sequences are SGHNT and YENEEA. Trimming cost V 3 bases and J 8 bases; bases outside gene matches: 6. The CDR3 is 13 amino acids. As DNA, the CDR3 is TGTGCCAGCAGCTTTGACAGGGCTCCCGAAGCTTTCTTT. It encodes CASSFDRAPEAFF.

The chain carries TRBV6-1 and TRBJ2-7, with D tentatively TRBD1 or TRBD2 (5 bases each). The CDR3 is 16 residues long. In germline, CDR1 is MNHNS, CDR2 SASEGT. Between the trimmed V and J ends, which lost 6 bases and 5 bases, there was a span of 23 bases. In nucleotides, the CDR3 is TGTGCCAGCAGGGACGTTACGGGACCCCTAATGCACGAGCAGTACTTC. This sequence encodes CASRDVTGPLMHEQYF.

This clone was seen only a few times. The chain couples TRBV2 to TRBJ1-5, with 7 bases that match TRBD1. The V segment lost 6 bases and the J segment 4 bases; nucleotides outside the gene matches: 3. CDR1 is SNHLY and CDR2 is FYNNEI in the germline V gene. This CDR3 is 13 amino acids long. CDR3 sequence (DNA): TGTGCCAGCAGGGGACAGTCAAATCAGCCCCAGCATTTT. Its translation is CASRGQSNQPQHF.

The CDR3 spells CASSLASGGIAGNTIYF. CDR3 in DNA: TGTGCCAGCAGCTTAGCGAGTGGAGGGATCGCTGGAAACACCATATATTTT. The rearrangement links TRBV7-2 to TRBJ1-3; D remains ambiguous. V shed 0 bases and J shed 2 bases, with 14 bases lying between them. From germline, CDR1 is SGHTA and CDR2 FQGNSA. This CDR3 contains 17 residues.

This clone was detected ten times or more. A single base separates this from a much larger clone, so it may be a read error. This sample also contains other DNA sequences that code for the same CDR3. This chain links TRBV29-1 with TRBJ1-1; tentatively, D is TRBD1 (5 bases). CDR1 SQVTM and CDR2 ANQGSEA come from the germline V gene. The CDR3 sequence is 12 residues long. For the CDR3, the DNA is TGCAGCGCCGGGGGAGTGAACACTGAAGCTTTCTTC. Protein: CSAGGVNTEAFF.

This chain uses TRBV11-2 with TRBJ1-1, with 7 bases identical to TRBD1. Per the germline V gene, CDR1 is SGHAT and CDR2 is FQNNGV. This CDR3 contains 14 residues. The V and J ends lost 6 bases and 3 bases, in that order; junction bases with no gene match: 7. In DNA form, the CDR3 reads TGTGCCAGCAGGTCAGGGGGAGGTTACACTGAAGCTTTCTTT. The encoded protein is CASRSGGGYTEAFF. The entire variable domain, with the rest obtained from reference TRBV11-2 and TRBJ1-1, is as follows: EAGVAQSPRYKIIEKRQSVAFWCNPISGHATLYWYQQILGQGPKLLIQFQNNGVVDDSQLPKDRFSAERLKGVDSTLKIQPAKLEDSAVYLCASRSGGGYTEAFFGQGTRLTVV.

This clone is termed large (0.1 to 1%). The rearrangement joins TRBV6-5 to TRBJ2-1; the D is unclear. Germline-derived CDR1 and CDR2 are MNHEY and SVGAGI. The V and J ends lost 3 bases and 2 bases respectively, with 8 bases between them. The length of the CDR3 is 14 residues. The CDR3 loop is CASSYGGTYNEQFF. CDR3 in DNA: TGTGCCAGCAGTTATGGTGGGACCTACAATGAGCAGTTCTTC.

This clone has a handful of counts. The chain employs TRBV19 and TRBJ2-7; 8 bases line up with TRBD1. The V gene's germline CDR1 is LNHDA and CDR2 SQIVND (reference sequence). The CDR3 runs 11 residues. V gave up 7 bases and J gave up 5 bases; unmatched junction bases: 1. In nucleotides, the CDR3 is TGTGCCAGTAAGGACAGGGACGAGCAGTACTTC. Its protein is CASKDRDEQYF.

This clone showed up just a few times. The chain combines TRBV2 with TRBJ2-7; D remains ambiguous. V dropped 1 base and J dropped 3 bases, with 7 bases sitting between them. The CDR3 sequence is 13 residues long. Germline V gene lookup returns CDR1 SNHLY and CDR2 FYNNEI. CDR3 residues: CASSEDRFYEQYF. As DNA, the CDR3 is TGTGCCAGCAGTGAAGACCGGTTCTACGAGCAGTACTTC. The variable domain in full, with the rest retrieved from reference TRBV2 and TRBJ2-7, is EPEVTQTPSHQVTQMGQEVILRCVPISNHLYFYWYRQILGQKVEFLVSFYNNEISEKSEIFDDQFSVERPDGSNFTLKIRSTKLEDSAMYFCASSEDRFYEQYFGPGTRLTVT.

This clone is large. The chain uses TRBV12-3 or TRBV12-4 and TRBJ2-6; D remains unclear. The germline V and J ends were trimmed by 5 bases and 0 bases, with 5 bases remaining between them. The CDR3 sequence is 14 residues long. In DNA form, the CDR3 reads TGTGCCAGCAGTGACACCTCTGGGGCCAACGTCCTGACTTTC. Encoded protein: CASSDTSGANVLTF.

This clone qualifies as large (0.1 to 1%). This sequence joins TRBV4-2 and TRBJ2-7; a weak D match, TRBD2 (6 bases). Germline V gene data show CDR1 as LGHNA and CDR2 as YNFKEQ. V was trimmed by 4 bases and J by 5 bases, leaving 12 bases between them. This CDR3 region has 13 residues. The CDR3 sequence is CASSPTRTDEQYF. Here the CDR3 DNA reads TGTGCCAGCAGCCCGACTAGAACCGACGAGCAGTACTTC.